Presented here are 8 T cell receptor beta chains from one specimen sequenced in a study of cytomegalovirus exposure and HLA in healthy donors. PCR amplification relied on 60 Vbeta primers (plus 13 Jbeta primers). TCRdb's table, derived via immunoSEQ multiplex PCR, lists solely in-frame clones and lacks some. Here the sample spans around 210,000 clones, 80% to 85% being singletons. The sequencing sample was made of PBMCs. The receptors originated from a woman in her 40s in good health and CMV-seronegative.

The chain is built from TRBV27 and TRBJ2-7; 10 bases fit TRBD2. V lost 5 bases to trimming and J lost 4 bases; unmatched junction nucleotides: 8. From germline, CDR1 is MNHEY and CDR2 SMNVEV (reference sequence). The CDR3 contains 15 residues. This CDR3 is CASSASSGSGYEQYF. The CDR3 DNA sequence: TGTGCCAGCAGTGCATCTAGCGGGAGCGGGTACGAGCAGTACTTC.

This chain connects TRBV19 to TRBJ1-1; D perhaps matches TRBD1 (6 bases). V was shortened by 7 bases and J by 5 bases, with 17 bases between the two germline ends. Germline loops: CDR1 LNHDA, CDR2 SQIVND (reference sequence). The CDR3 is 14 amino acids. CDR3 nucleotides: TGTGCCAGTATTCGGACAGCAAGAGGTACTGAAGCTTTCTTT. The encoded protein is CASIRTARGTEAFF.

The chain is built from TRBV6-1 and TRBJ2-1; 7 nucleotides line up with TRBD2. V was pared by 6 bases and J by 4 bases, with 6 bases of the junction left unmatched. Germline V gene sequence: CDR1 MNHNS, CDR2 SASEGT. This CDR3 has 14 residues. CDR3 residues: CASSDAGGYNEQFF. CDR3 DNA: TGTGCCAGCAGCGATGCCGGGGGGTACAATGAGCAGTTCTTC.

The gene calls are TRBV19 and TRBJ2-7; D not certain. The germline CDR1 and CDR2 sequences are LNHDA and SQIVND (reference sequence). Trimming took off 2 bases at V and 0 bases at J, with 8 bases between the two ends. The CDR3 runs 14 residues. The CDR3 loop reads CASSISDFSYEQYF. The CDR3 nucleotides are TGTGCCAGTAGTATAAGTGACTTCTCCTACGAGCAGTACTTC. Variable domain in full (rest from reference TRBV19 and TRBJ2-7): DGGITQSPKYLFRKEGQNVTLSCEQNLNHDAMYWYRQDPGQGLRLIYYSQIVNDFQKGDIAEGYSVSREKKESFPLTVTSAQKNPTAFYLCASSISDFSYEQYFGPGTRLTVT.

The chain couples TRBV5-1 to TRBJ1-6; 7 bases align to TRBD1. V trimming: 7 bases; J trimming: 7 bases; junction bases outside the gene matches: 11. The CDR3 spans 15 residues. The germline gives CDR1 SGHRS, CDR2 YFSETQ. As DNA, the CDR3 is TGCGCCAGCTGGGACAGTGCCTTTGAGAATTCACCCCTCCACTTT. Translating it yields CASWDSAFENSPLHF.

The chain carries TRBV18 and TRBJ1-1; TRBD1 aligns across 9 bases. Germline CDR1 and CDR2: KGHSH and LQKENI. J lost 7 bases, V lost 6 bases, and 9 bases had no gene match. The CDR3 is 14 amino acids. The CDR3 sequence is CASSLDRGKGEAFF. As DNA, the CDR3 is TGTGCCAGCTCGCTGGACAGGGGAAAGGGTGAAGCTTTCTTT.

This rearrangement joins TRBV7-9 to TRBJ2-4; 7 bases are a match to TRBD2. This CDR3 spans 18 amino acids. The germline gives CDR1 SEHNR, CDR2 FQNEAQ (reference sequence). The trim removed 5 bases at V and 0 bases at J, leaving 13 bases unmatched. The CDR3 loop is CASSPRIAGPIAKNIQYF. CDR3 sequence (DNA): TGTGCCAGCAGCCCCCGGATAGCGGGTCCGATAGCCAAAAACATTCAGTACTTC.

The chain links TRBV7-9 to TRBJ2-7; D is uncertain. The length of the CDR3 is 14 residues. V was shortened by 6 bases and J by 2 bases, with 14 bases between the two germline ends. Germline values: CDR1 SEHNR, CDR2 FQNEAQ (reference sequence). CDR3: CASSRTGSPYEQYF. The CDR3 nucleotides read TGTGCCAGCAGTCGCACCGGTTCCCCCTACGAGCAGTACTTC.